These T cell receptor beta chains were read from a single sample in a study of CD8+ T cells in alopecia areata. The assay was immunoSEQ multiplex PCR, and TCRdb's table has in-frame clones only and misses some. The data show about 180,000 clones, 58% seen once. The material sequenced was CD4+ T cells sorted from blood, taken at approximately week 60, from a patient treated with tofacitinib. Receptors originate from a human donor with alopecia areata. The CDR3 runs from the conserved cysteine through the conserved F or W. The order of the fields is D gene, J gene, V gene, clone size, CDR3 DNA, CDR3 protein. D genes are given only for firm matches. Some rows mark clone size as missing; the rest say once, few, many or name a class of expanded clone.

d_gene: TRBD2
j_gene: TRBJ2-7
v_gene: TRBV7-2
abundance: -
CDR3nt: TGTGCCAGCAGACCGGGACTAGCAGGCTACGAGCAGTACTTC
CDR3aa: CASRPGLAGYEQYF

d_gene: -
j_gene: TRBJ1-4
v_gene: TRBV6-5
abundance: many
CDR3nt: TGTGCCAGCAGTTACAGGGGAGGTGACCTGTTTTTT
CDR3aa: CASSYRGGDLFF

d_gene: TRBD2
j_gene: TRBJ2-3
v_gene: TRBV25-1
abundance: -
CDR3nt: TGTGCCAGCAGTGTTCCGGGAGGTACAGATACGCAGTATTTT
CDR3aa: CASSVPGGTDTQYF

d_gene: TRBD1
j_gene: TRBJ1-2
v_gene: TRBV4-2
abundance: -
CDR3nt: TGTGCCAGCAGCCGGGACAGCTATGGCTACACCTTC
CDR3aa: CASSRDSYGYTF

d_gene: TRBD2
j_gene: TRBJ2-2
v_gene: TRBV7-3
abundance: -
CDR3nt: TGTGCCAGCAGCTTAGTCCTAGCGGGGGCCACCGGGGAGCTGTTTTTT
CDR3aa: CASSLVLAGATGELFF

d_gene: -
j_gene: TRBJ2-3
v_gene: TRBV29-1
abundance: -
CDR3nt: TGCAGCGCCACCGACAGACCTAGCACAGATACGCAGTATTTT
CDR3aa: CSATDRPSTDTQYF

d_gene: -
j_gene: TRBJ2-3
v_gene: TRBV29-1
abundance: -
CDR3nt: TGCAGCGCACGCACCCCAGGGTTAACAGATACGCAGTATTTT
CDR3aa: CSARTPGLTDTQYF

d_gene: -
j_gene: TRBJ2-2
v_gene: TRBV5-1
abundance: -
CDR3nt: TGCGCCAGCAGCTTGGGCAGGGGCAGCAACACCGGGGAGCTGTTTTTT
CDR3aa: CASSLGRGSNTGELFF

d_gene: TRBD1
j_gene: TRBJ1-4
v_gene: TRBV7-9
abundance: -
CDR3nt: TGTGCCAGCAGCTTAAGGACAGGGCTTCGTGAAAAACTGTTTTTT
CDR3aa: CASSLRTGLREKLFF

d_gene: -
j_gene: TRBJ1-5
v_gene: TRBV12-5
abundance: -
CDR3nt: TGTGCTAGTGGTCCTTCTGGGGGCGGGCAGCCCCAGCATTTT
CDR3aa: CASGPSGGGQPQHF